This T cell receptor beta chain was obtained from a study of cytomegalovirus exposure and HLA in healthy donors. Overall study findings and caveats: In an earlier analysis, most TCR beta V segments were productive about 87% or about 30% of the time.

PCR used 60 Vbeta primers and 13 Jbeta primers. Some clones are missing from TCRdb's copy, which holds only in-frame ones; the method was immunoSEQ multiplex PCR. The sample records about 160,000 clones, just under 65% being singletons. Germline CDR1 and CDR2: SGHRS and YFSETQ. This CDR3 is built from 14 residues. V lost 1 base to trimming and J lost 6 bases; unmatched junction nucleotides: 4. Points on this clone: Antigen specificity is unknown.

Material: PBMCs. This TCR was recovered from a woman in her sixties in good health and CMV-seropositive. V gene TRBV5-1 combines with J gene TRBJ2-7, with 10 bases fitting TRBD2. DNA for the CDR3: TGCGCCAGCAGCTTGTCTAGCGGGAGTCCCGAGCAGTACTTC. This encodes CASSLSSGSPEQYF.